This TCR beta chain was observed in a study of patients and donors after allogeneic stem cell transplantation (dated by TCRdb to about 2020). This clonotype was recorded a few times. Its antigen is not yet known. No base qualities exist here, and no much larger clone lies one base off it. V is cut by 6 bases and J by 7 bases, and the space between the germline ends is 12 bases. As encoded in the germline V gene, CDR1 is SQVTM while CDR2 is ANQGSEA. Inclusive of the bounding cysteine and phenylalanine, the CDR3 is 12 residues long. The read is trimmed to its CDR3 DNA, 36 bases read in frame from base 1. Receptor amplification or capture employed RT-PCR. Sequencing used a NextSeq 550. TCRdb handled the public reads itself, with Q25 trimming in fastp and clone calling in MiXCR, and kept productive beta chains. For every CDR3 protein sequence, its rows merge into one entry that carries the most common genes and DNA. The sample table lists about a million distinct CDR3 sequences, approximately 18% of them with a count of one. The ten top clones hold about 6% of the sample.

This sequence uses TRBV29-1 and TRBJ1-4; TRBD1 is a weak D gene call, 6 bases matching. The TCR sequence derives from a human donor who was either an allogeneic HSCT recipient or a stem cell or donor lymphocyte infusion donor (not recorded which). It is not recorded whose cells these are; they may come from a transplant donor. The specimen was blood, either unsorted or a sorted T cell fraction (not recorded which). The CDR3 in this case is CSVIPTGEKLFF. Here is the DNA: TGCAGCGTCATTCCGACAGGTGAAAAACTGTTTTTT.